Listed below are T cell receptor beta chains from one sample, sequenced in a study of blood T cell repertoires in COVID-19. Sequenced by immunoSEQ multiplex PCR; TCRdb stores in-frame clones only, minus some. The data hold 95,000 to 150,000 clones, with more than 75% observed a single time. Sequencing was performed on peripheral blood. All receptors derive from a woman in her 70s with acute or convalescent COVID-19. Both conserved end residues are part of each CDR3. The order of the fields is D gene, CDR3 length, clone size, J gene, V gene, CDR3 DNA, CDR3 protein. D genes are given only for firm matches. Size tells how often a clone was seen (once, few, many) or the class of an expanded clone, and some rows leave it out.

D: TRBD1
length: 14
size: once
J: TRBJ1-2
V: TRBV7-6
DNA: TGTGCCAGCAGCTACGACAGGGGGTCCTATGGCTACACCTTC
CDR3: CASSYDRGSYGYTF

D: NA
length: 14
size: NA
J: TRBJ1-2
V: TRBV7-9
DNA: TGTGCCAGCAGCCTACCTCCAGGGTCAAATGGCTACACCTTC
CDR3: CASSLPPGSNGYTF

D: TRBD1
length: 15
size: many
J: TRBJ1-5
V: TRBV5-5
DNA: TGTGCCAGCAGCTCGACAGGGGGTACCAATCAGCCCCAGCATTTT
CDR3: CASSSTGGTNQPQHF

D: NA
length: 15
size: once
J: TRBJ1-4
V: TRBV9
DNA: TGTGCCAGCAGCGTAACCGGGACAACTAATGAAAAACTGTTTTTT
CDR3: CASSVTGTTNEKLFF

D: TRBD1
length: 16
size: few
J: TRBJ1-6
V: TRBV4-1
DNA: TGCGCCAGCAGCCAGTCAGGACAGGGAAGAGGTTCACCCCTCCACTTT
CDR3: CASSQSGQGRGSPLHF

D: TRBD1
length: 14
size: once
J: TRBJ1-1
V: TRBV25-1
DNA: TGTGCCAGCAGTCCCGACAGGGAGAACACTGAAGCTTTCTTT
CDR3: CASSPDRENTEAFF

D: NA
length: 13
size: NA
J: TRBJ1-2
V: TRBV28
DNA: TGTGCCAGCAGACAACGGGCGGGAGGGGGCTACACCTTC
CDR3: CASRQRAGGGYTF

D: NA
length: 13
size: NA
J: TRBJ2-4
V: TRBV18
DNA: TGTGCCAGCTCACCAACGGAGGAAGTAAATCCAACCTTC
CDR3: CASSPTEEVNPTF

D: TRBD2
length: 15
size: NA
J: TRBJ2-5
V: TRBV5-4
DNA: TGTGCCAGCAACCCAAGCGGGGCTCTCCAAGAGACCCAGTACTTC
CDR3: CASNPSGALQETQYF

D: NA
length: 13
size: NA
J: TRBJ1-5
V: TRBV10-3
DNA: TGTGCCATCAGTCGGGATTCCAATCAGCCCCAGCATTTT
CDR3: CAISRDSNQPQHF

D: TRBD1
length: 17
size: NA
J: TRBJ2-1
V: TRBV7-6
DNA: TGTGCCAGCAGTTTGGCGGGACAGGGGGCTGAAGACAATGAGCAGTTCTTC
CDR3: CASSLAGQGAEDNEQFF

D: TRBD1
length: 16
size: NA
J: TRBJ1-3
V: TRBV19
DNA: TGTGCCAGTAGGGGGACAGGGTTCGGCTCTGGAAACACCATATATTTT
CDR3: CASRGTGFGSGNTIYF

D: TRBD2
length: 15
size: NA
J: TRBJ2-1
V: TRBV3-1/TRBV3-2
DNA: TGTGCCAGCAGCCTGGGACTAGCGGGGTTTGATGAGCAGTTCTTC
CDR3: CASSLGLAGFDEQFF

D: NA
length: 16
size: NA
J: TRBJ1-5
V: TRBV19
DNA: TGTGCCAGTAGGAGGGGTACAGGGACGCGCAATCAGCCCCAGCATTTT
CDR3: CASRRGTGTRNQPQHF

D: NA
length: 16
size: NA
J: TRBJ1-1
V: TRBV10-2
DNA: TGCGCCAGCAGGACGGACGGGAATCCCATACTAAGTGAAGCTTTCTTT
CDR3: CASRTDGNPILSEAFF

D: NA
length: 17
size: NA
J: TRBJ1-5
V: TRBV7-6
DNA: TGTGCCAGCAGCTTAGCGTGGGGGGGGCGCGGTAATCAGCCCCAGCATTTT
CDR3: CASSLAWGGRGNQPQHF

D: TRBD1
length: 14
size: few
J: TRBJ2-7
V: TRBV6-5
DNA: TGTGCCAGCAGGTCGGGACAGTCGATATACGAGCAGTACTTC
CDR3: CASRSGQSIYEQYF

D: NA
length: 19
size: NA
J: TRBJ2-3
V: TRBV5-1
DNA: TGCGCCAGCAGCTTGGTTGGGTCGGGGGACCTCGTTAGCACAGATACGCAGTATTTT
CDR3: CASSLVGSGDLVSTDTQYF

D: TRBD2
length: 17
size: NA
J: TRBJ2-3
V: TRBV24-1
DNA: TGTGCCACCAGTGGCTCGGGAATCGGGGGGGATACAGATACGCAGTATTTT
CDR3: CATSGSGIGGDTDTQYF

D: NA
length: 14
size: once
J: TRBJ1-4
V: TRBV5-1
DNA: TGCGCCAGCAGCTCCGGGTTGACTAATGAAAAACTGTTTTTT
CDR3: CASSSGLTNEKLFF

D: TRBD1
length: 15
size: NA
J: TRBJ1-1
V: TRBV28
DNA: TGTGCCAGCAGTTCCCCCGGGACAGGACCCACTGAAGCTTTCTTT
CDR3: CASSSPGTGPTEAFF

D: TRBD2
length: 13
size: once
J: TRBJ2-1
V: TRBV6-5
DNA: TGTGCCAGCCGGGCGGGGGGGTACAATGAGCAGTTCTTC
CDR3: CASRAGGYNEQFF

D: NA
length: 18
size: NA
J: TRBJ1-5
V: TRBV5-6
DNA: TGTGCCAGCAGCTTTTCGGACTCCGGAGGGGTGAGCAATCAGCCCCAGCATTTT
CDR3: CASSFSDSGGVSNQPQHF

D: NA
length: 15
size: once
J: TRBJ2-1
V: TRBV4-2
DNA: TGTGCCAGCACGATTCTACCGGGGGCCTACAATGAGCAGTTCTTC
CDR3: CASTILPGAYNEQFF

D: NA
length: 13
size: NA
J: TRBJ2-7
V: TRBV18
DNA: TGTGCCAGCTCACCGCCAGGGGTATGGGAGCAGTACTTC
CDR3: CASSPPGVWEQYF

D: TRBD1
length: 16
size: once
J: TRBJ1-2
V: TRBV28
DNA: TGTGCCAGCAGTTCCCAGCCGGACAGGGGAGGAAGTGGCTACACCTTC
CDR3: CASSSQPDRGGSGYTF

D: NA
length: 12
size: NA
J: TRBJ2-7
V: TRBV3-1/TRBV3-2
DNA: TGTGCCAGCAGCCAAGAAGGGGCGGCGGCGGAATTC
CDR3: CASSQEGAAAEF

D: NA
length: 14
size: NA
J: TRBJ1-3
V: TRBV11-3
DNA: TGTGCCAGCAGCTTTAGCGGCTCTGGAAACACCATATATTTT
CDR3: CASSFSGSGNTIYF

D: NA
length: 12
size: NA
J: TRBJ2-2
V: TRBV12-3/TRBV12-4
DNA: TGTGCCAGCAGGGAAGGAGGCGGGGAGCTGTTTTTT
CDR3: CASREGGGELFF

D: TRBD1
length: 16
size: once
J: TRBJ1-2
V: TRBV7-8
DNA: TGTGCCAGCAGCTTATCAGGGACAGGGGCCCCCTATGGCTACACCTTC
CDR3: CASSLSGTGAPYGYTF

D: NA
length: 15
size: NA
J: TRBJ2-1
V: TRBV9
DNA: TGTGCCAGCAGCGTAGGTAGCGGCTCCTACAATGAGCAGTTCTTC
CDR3: CASSVGSGSYNEQFF

D: TRBD1
length: 14
size: NA
J: TRBJ2-3
V: TRBV27
DNA: TGTGCCAGCAGTTTAAGGGACAGGGGGGATACGCAGTATTTT
CDR3: CASSLRDRGDTQYF

D: NA
length: 13
size: NA
J: TRBJ2-1
V: TRBV2
DNA: TGTGCCAGCAGTGAGGGGGGGCCCAATGAGCAGTTCTTC
CDR3: CASSEGGPNEQFF

D: NA
length: 15
size: NA
J: TRBJ1-6
V: TRBV7-6
DNA: TGTGCCAGCAGCCCAGGGTGGGGGGATAATTCACCCCTCCACTTT
CDR3: CASSPGWGDNSPLHF

D: TRBD1
length: 14
size: NA
J: TRBJ1-5
V: TRBV19
DNA: TGTGCCAGTAGTACCATGGGACAGGGGGAGCCCCAGCATTTT
CDR3: CASSTMGQGEPQHF

D: NA
length: 14
size: NA
J: TRBJ1-2
V: TRBV18
DNA: TGTGCCAGCTCTCCCATGGGGGCTGGTGATGGCTACACCTTC
CDR3: CASSPMGAGDGYTF

D: NA
length: 14
size: NA
J: TRBJ2-1
V: TRBV29-1
DNA: TGCAGCGTTTTAAGAATTCAGCCGGGAAATGAGCAGTTCTTC
CDR3: CSVLRIQPGNEQFF

D: TRBD2
length: 16
size: NA
J: TRBJ2-3
V: TRBV24-1
DNA: TGTGCCACCCGCGGGGTCGGGGGGGGATCAGCAGATACGCAGTATTTT
CDR3: CATRGVGGGSADTQYF

D: NA
length: 12
size: NA
J: TRBJ2-3
V: TRBV30
DNA: TGTGCCTGGCAGGAGGGGGGGGATACGCAGTATTTT
CDR3: CAWQEGGDTQYF

D: NA
length: 14
size: NA
J: TRBJ1-2
V: TRBV6-1
DNA: TGTGCCAGCAGTGAACCGGGACATATATATGGCTACACCTTC
CDR3: CASSEPGHIYGYTF

D: TRBD1
length: 14
size: NA
J: TRBJ2-7
V: TRBV18
DNA: TGTGCCAGCTCACGCGGGACAGGGGCATGGGAGCAGTACTTC
CDR3: CASSRGTGAWEQYF

D: NA
length: 14
size: NA
J: TRBJ1-5
V: TRBV4-2
DNA: TGTGCCAGCAGCCAAGGCCAGCGGAGGCAGCCCCAGCATTTT
CDR3: CASSQGQRRQPQHF

D: NA
length: 13
size: NA
J: TRBJ1-5
V: TRBV12-3/TRBV12-4
DNA: TGTGCCAGCAGTCTGCAGGGTTTTCAGCCCCAGCATTTT
CDR3: CASSLQGFQPQHF